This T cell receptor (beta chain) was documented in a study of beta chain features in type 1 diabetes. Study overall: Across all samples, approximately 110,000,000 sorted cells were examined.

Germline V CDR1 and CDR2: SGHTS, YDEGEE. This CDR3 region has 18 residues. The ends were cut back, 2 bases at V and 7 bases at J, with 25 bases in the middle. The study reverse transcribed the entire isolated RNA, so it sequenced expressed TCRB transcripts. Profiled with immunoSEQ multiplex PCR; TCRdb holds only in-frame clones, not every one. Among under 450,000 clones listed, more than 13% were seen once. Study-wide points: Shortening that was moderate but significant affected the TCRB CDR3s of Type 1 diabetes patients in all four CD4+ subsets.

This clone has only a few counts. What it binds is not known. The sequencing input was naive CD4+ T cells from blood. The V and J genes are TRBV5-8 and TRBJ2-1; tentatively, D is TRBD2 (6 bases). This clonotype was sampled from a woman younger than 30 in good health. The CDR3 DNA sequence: TGTGCCAGCAGCTTTCGCTCGGAGGGCAGACGATCGGGTAATGAGCAGTTCTTC. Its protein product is CASSFRSEGRRSGNEQFF.